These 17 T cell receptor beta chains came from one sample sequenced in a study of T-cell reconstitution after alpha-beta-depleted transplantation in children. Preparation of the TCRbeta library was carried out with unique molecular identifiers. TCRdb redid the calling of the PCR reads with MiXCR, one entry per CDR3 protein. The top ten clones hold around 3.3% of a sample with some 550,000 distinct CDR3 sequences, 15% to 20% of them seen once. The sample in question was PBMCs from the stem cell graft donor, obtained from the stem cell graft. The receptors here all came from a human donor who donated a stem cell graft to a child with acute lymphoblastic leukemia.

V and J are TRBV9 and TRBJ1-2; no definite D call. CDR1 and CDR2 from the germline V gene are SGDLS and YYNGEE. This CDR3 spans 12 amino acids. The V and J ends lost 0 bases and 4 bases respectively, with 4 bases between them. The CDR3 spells CASSVDFYGYTF. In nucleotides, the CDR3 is TGTGCCAGCAGCGTAGATTTCTATGGCTACACCTTC.

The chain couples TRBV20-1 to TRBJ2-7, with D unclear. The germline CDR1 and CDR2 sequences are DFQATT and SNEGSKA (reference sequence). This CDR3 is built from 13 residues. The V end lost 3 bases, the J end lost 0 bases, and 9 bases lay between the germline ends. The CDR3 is CSASIRTSYEQYF. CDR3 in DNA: TGCAGTGCTAGTATCCGGACCTCCTACGAGCAGTACTTC.

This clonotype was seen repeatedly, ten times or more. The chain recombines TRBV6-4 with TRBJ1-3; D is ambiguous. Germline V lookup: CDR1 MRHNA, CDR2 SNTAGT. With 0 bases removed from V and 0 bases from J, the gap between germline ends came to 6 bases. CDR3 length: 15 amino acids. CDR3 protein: CASSDSASSGNTIYF. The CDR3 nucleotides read TGTGCCAGCAGTGACTCCGCCAGCTCTGGAAACACCATATATTTT.

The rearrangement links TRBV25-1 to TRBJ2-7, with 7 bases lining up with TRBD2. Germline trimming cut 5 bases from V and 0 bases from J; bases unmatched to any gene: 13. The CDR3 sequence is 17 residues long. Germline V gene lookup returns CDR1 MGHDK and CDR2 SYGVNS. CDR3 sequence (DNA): TGTGCCAGCAGTCCTCACTTGGGGCGGGGGAGCTCCTACGAGCAGTACTTC. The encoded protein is CASSPHLGRGSSYEQYF.

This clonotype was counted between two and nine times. The CDR3 sequence is CASSFGWGNEQFF. The CDR3 DNA reads as TGTGCCAGCAGCTTTGGGTGGGGCAATGAGCAGTTCTTC. The chain joins TRBV7-3 to TRBJ2-1; unclear D gene. The CDR3 has 13 amino acids. Trimming removed 3 bases from V and 6 bases from J, with 9 bases in between. In germline, CDR1 is SGHTA, CDR2 FQGTGA.

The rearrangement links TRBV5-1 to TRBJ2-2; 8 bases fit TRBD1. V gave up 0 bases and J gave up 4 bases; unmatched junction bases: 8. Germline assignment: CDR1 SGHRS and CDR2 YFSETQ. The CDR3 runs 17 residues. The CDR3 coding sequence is TGCGCCAGCAGCTTGGAACAGGGGGTTTTGAGCACCGGGGAGCTGTTTTTT. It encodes CASSLEQGVLSTGELFF.

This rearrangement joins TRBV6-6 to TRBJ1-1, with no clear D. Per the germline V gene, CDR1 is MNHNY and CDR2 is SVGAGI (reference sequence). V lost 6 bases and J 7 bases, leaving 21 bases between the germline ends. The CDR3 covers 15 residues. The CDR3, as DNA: TGTGCCAGCAGCCGCCCAGGAGAGGCTACTATTGAAGCTTTCTTT. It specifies CASSRPGEATIEAFF.

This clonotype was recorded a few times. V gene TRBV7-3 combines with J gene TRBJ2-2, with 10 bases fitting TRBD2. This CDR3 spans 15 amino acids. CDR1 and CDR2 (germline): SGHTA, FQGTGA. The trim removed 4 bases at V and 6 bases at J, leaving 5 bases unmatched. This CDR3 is CASSSLAGAAGELFF. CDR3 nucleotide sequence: TGTGCCAGCAGCTCCCTAGCGGGAGCGGCCGGGGAGCTGTTTTTT.

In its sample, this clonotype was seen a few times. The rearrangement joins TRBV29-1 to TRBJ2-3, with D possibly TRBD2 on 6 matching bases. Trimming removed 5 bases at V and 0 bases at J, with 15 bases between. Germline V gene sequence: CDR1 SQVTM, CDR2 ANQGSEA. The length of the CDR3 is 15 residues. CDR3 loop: CSVMGLLPSTDTQYF. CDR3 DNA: TGCAGCGTTATGGGACTGCTCCCTAGCACAGATACGCAGTATTTT.

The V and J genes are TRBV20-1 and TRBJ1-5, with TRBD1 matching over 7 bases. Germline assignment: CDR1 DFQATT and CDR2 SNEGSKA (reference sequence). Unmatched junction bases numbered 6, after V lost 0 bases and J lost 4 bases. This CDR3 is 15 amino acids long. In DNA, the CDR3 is TGCAGTGCTAGAGAAGAAGAGACAGGGAATCAGCCCCAGCATTTT. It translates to CSAREEETGNQPQHF.

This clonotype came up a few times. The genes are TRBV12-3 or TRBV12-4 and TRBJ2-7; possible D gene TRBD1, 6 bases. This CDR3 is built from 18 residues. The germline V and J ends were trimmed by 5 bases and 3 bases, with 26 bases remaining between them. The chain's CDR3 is CASSGAPWGHPIGYEQYF. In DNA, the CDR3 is TGTGCCAGCAGTGGGGCCCCCTGGGGACACCCCATAGGCTACGAGCAGTACTTC.

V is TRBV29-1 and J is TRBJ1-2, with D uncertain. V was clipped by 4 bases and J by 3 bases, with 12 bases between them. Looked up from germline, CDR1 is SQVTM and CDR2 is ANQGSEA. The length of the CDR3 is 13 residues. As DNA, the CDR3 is TGCAGCGTTGGTGTCAGTCGGGACTATGGCTACACCTTC. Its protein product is CSVGVSRDYGYTF.

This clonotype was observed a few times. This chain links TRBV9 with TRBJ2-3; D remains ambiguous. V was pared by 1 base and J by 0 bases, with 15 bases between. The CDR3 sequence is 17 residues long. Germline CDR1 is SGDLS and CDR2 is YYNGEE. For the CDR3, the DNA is TGTGCCAGCAGCGTACGTCTGCGCGGAGAGAGCACAGATACGCAGTATTTT. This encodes CASSVRLRGESTDTQYF.

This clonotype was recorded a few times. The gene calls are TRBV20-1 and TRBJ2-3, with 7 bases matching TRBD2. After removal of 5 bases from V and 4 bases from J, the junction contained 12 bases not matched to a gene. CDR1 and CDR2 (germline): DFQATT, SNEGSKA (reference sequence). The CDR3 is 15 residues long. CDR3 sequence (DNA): TGCAGTGCTCCCCCAGTGGCGGGAGTAGCAGATACGCAGTATTTT. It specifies CSAPPVAGVADTQYF.

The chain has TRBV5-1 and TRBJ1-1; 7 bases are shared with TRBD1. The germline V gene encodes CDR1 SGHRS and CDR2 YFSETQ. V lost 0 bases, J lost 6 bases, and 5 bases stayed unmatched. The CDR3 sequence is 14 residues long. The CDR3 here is CASSLAGTDPEAFF. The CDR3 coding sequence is TGCGCCAGCAGCTTGGCCGGGACAGACCCTGAAGCTTTCTTT. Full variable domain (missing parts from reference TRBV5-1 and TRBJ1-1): KAGVTQTPRYLIKTRGQQVTLSCSPISGHRSVSWYQQTPGQGLQFLFEYFSETQRNKGNFPGRFSGRQFSNSRSEMNVSTLELGDSALYLCASSLAGTDPEAFFGQGTRLTVV.

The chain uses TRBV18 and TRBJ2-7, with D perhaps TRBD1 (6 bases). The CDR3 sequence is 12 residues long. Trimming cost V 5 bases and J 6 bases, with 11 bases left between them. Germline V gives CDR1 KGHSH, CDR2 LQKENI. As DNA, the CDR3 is TGTGCCAGCTCAACACAGGGTCCCGAGCAGTACTTC. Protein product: CASSTQGPEQYF.

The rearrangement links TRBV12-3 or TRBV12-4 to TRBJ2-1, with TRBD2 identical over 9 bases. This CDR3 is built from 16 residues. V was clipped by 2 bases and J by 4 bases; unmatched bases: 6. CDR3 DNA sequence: TGTGCCAGCAGTTTATTAGCGGGAGTTAGGTACAATGAGCAGTTCTTC. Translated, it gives CASSLLAGVRYNEQFF.